These 18 T cell receptor beta chains share one sample of origin, sequenced in a study of T cells after yellow fever vaccination. A single record per CDR3 protein comes from TCRdb applying MiXCR to the 5' RACE reads. The table includes hundreds of thousands of distinct CDR3 sequences, about a sixth detected once. Material: PBMCs, obtained 5 to 6 days after the first yellow fever vaccination. Receptors were obtained from a man younger than 35 who received the YFV17D yellow fever vaccine.

The J gene is TRBJ1-1, the V gene TRBV9, with 10 bases identical to TRBD1. The junction had 8 bases not matched to a gene; V was cut back by 2 bases and J by 1 base. The germline V gene has CDR1 SGDLS and CDR2 YYNGEE. CDR3 length: 17 residues. The CDR3, as DNA: TGTGCCAGCAGCGTCGGACAGGGGGGCTACTCGAACACTGAAGCTTTCTTT. Protein sequence: CASSVGQGGYSNTEAFF. The full variable domain, completed using reference TRBV9 and TRBJ1-1, is DSGVTQTPKHLITATGQRVTLRCSPRSGDLSVYWYQQSLDQGLQFLIQYYNGEERAKGNILERFSAQQFPDLHSELNLSSLELGDSALYFCASSVGQGGYSNTEAFFGQGTRLTVV.

This clonotype was counted between two and nine times. The chain is built from TRBV5-1 and TRBJ2-1; 13 nucleotides agree with TRBD2. V lost 5 bases to trimming and J lost 7 bases; unmatched junction nucleotides: 6. The germline gives CDR1 SGHRS, CDR2 YFSETQ. The CDR3 consists of 15 residues. CDR3 in DNA: TGCGCCAGCAGGGAAACTAGCGGGGGGGCAAATGAGCAGTTCTTC. Its translation is CASRETSGGANEQFF.

Only a few counts were recorded for this clonotype. J is TRBJ2-3 and V is TRBV20-1, with TRBD2 matching over 12 bases. V lost 2 bases and J lost 5; bases outside the gene matches: 8. The length of the CDR3 is 16 residues. Germline V gene data show CDR1 as DFQATT and CDR2 as SNEGSKA (reference sequence). The CDR3 spells CSARTFGLAGIDTQYF. CDR3 DNA sequence: TGCAGTGCTAGAACTTTCGGACTAGCGGGGATAGATACGCAGTATTTT.

The V call is TRBV6-1, the J call TRBJ2-6, with D possibly TRBD1 on 6 matching bases. V shed 6 bases and J shed 3 bases, with 12 bases lying between them. Looked up from germline, CDR1 is MNHNS and CDR2 is SASEGT. The CDR3 covers 15 residues. The CDR3 is CASSQQGYGANVLTF. The CDR3 DNA is TGTGCCAGCAGCCAACAGGGATATGGGGCCAACGTCCTGACTTTC.

This clonotype was observed a handful of times. The V gene is TRBV6-2 or TRBV6-3, the J gene TRBJ1-5, with D hard to call. The CDR3 is 13 amino acids. Trimming removed 6 bases from V and 3 bases from J, with 9 bases in between. Germline CDR1 is MNHEY and CDR2 is SVGEGT. DNA of the CDR3: TGTGCCAGCAGAGACACGCCCAATCAGCCCCAGCATTTT. It encodes CASRDTPNQPQHF.

The chain recombines TRBV7-9 with TRBJ1-2, with 10 nucleotides matching TRBD1. Germline CDR1 and CDR2: SEHNR and FQNEAQ (reference sequence). Germline trimming cut 5 bases from V and 5 bases from J; bases unmatched to any gene: 8. The CDR3 loop spans 15 amino acids. CDR3 coding DNA: TGTGCCAGCAGCCCAGGGACAGGGGCGTTGTATGGCTACACCTTC. This encodes CASSPGTGALYGYTF.

Only a few counts were recorded for this clonotype. The J gene is TRBJ2-1, the V gene TRBV20-1, with a weak D call TRBD2 (6 bases). This CDR3 is built from 12 residues. V was pared by 3 bases and J by 7 bases, with 10 bases between. Germline V CDR1 and CDR2: DFQATT, SNEGSKA (reference sequence). The CDR3 DNA sequence: TGCAGTGCTAGCCGGGGGATTAATGAGCAGTTCTTC. Protein product: CSASRGINEQFF.

This sequence joins TRBV7-8 and TRBJ2-1; D is uncertain. With 5 bases removed from V and 15 bases from J, the gap between germline ends came to 14 bases. The CDR3 is 11 amino acids. CDR1 is SGHVS and CDR2 is FQNEAQ in the germline V gene. DNA for the CDR3: TGTGCCAGCAGCCCCTCCGGGCCCACGTTCTTC. This codes for CASSPSGPTFF.

The V and J genes are TRBV4-3 and TRBJ1-6; 10 bases are shared with TRBD1. The CDR3 extends over 16 amino acids. The V gene's germline CDR1 is LGHNA and CDR2 YSLEER. J was trimmed by 7 bases and V by 3 bases; bases with no gene match: 6. The CDR3, as DNA: TGCGCCAGCAGCCAGGGACAGGGGCGACCGAATTCACCCCTCCACTTT. This translates into CASSQGQGRPNSPLHF.

This clonotype has a handful of counts. The genes are TRBV19 and TRBJ2-2, with D perhaps matching TRBD1 (5 bases). The germline V gene encodes CDR1 LNHDA and CDR2 SQIVND (reference sequence). The CDR3 is 16 amino acids. Trimming took 3 bases from V and 5 from J, leaving 16 bases between them. The CDR3 sequence: CASSIGTGILTGELFF. The CDR3 bases are TGTGCCAGTAGTATCGGAACAGGAATACTTACCGGGGAGCTGTTTTTT.

This clonotype was counted only a few times. This chain links TRBV28 with TRBJ2-5; 12 bases are shared with TRBD1. V shed 6 bases and J 5 bases; nucleotides not matched to a gene: 10. The germline V gene encodes CDR1 MDHEN and CDR2 SYDVKM. The CDR3 is made up of 16 amino acids. The chain's CDR3 is CASSPPRDRGPETQYF. CDR3 in DNA: TGTGCCAGCAGCCCACCGAGGGACAGGGGGCCGGAGACCCAGTACTTC.

Ten or more counts support this clonotype. The chain carries TRBV5-6 and TRBJ2-7; tentatively, D is TRBD1 or TRBD2 (5 bases each). The CDR3 has 13 residues. CDR1 and CDR2 (germline): SGHDT, YYEEEE. V was pared by 5 bases and J by 10 bases, with 19 bases between. The CDR3 spells CASSIGTQDGQYV. The CDR3 bases are TGTGCCAGCAGTATCGGGACCCAGGACGGACAGTACGTC.

J is TRBJ1-1 and V is TRBV5-8, with a tentative D call TRBD1 (5 bases). The CDR3 is made up of 14 amino acids. V was clipped by 4 bases and J by 4 bases, with 14 bases between them. From germline, CDR1 is SGHTS and CDR2 YDEGEE. For the CDR3, the DNA is TGTGCCAGCAGCCCCCCAACCGGGGGCACTGAAGCTTTCTTT. It codes for CASSPPTGGTEAFF. The full variable domain, completed using reference TRBV5-8 and TRBJ1-1, is EAGVTQSPTHLIKTRGQQATLRCSPISGHTSVYWYQQALGLGLQFLLWYDEGEERNRGNFPPRFSGRQFPNYSSELNVNALELEDSALYLCASSPPTGGTEAFFGQGTRLTVV.

This clonotype has ten or more counts. The rearrangement links TRBV7-9 to TRBJ2-4, with D possibly being TRBD1 (6 bases). The CDR3 runs 15 residues. V was pared by 5 bases and J by 6 bases, with 17 bases between. The germline CDR1 and CDR2 sequences are SEHNR and FQNEAQ (reference sequence). Here the CDR3 DNA reads TGTGCCAGCAGCCCCCGACAGGAATTGGGAAACATTCAGTACTTC. The encoded protein is CASSPRQELGNIQYF.

This clonotype was observed a few times. The gene calls are TRBV11-1 and TRBJ2-3; 13 nucleotides line up with TRBD2. The CDR3 is 19 residues long. Germline V CDR1 and CDR2: SGHAT, FQDESV (reference sequence). The trim removed 2 bases at V and 3 bases at J, leaving 11 bases unmatched. Here the CDR3 reads CASSLTSGGARMVTDTQYF. The CDR3 coding sequence is TGTGCCAGCAGCTTAACTAGCGGGGGGGCAAGGATGGTGACAGATACGCAGTATTTT. The whole variable domain, filled in from reference TRBV11-1 and TRBJ2-3, reads EAEVAQSPRYKITEKSQAVAFWCDPISGHATLYWYRQILGQGPELLVQFQDESVVDDSQLPKDRFSAERLKGVDSTLKIQPAELGDSAMYLCASSLTSGGARMVTDTQYFGPGTRLTVL.

J is TRBJ2-1 and V is TRBV20-1; D perhaps matches TRBD2 (7 bases). Germline assignment: CDR1 DFQATT and CDR2 SNEGSKA (reference sequence). The CDR3 spans 11 residues. Trimming took 6 bases from V and 9 from J, leaving 12 bases between them. The CDR3 nucleotides are TGCAGTGCGGGGGGGCCGGGTGAGCAGTTCTTC. It codes for CSAGGPGEQFF.

This clonotype turned up a few times. CDR3 bases: TGTGCCAGCAGCGCGCAACGGGGTTCGTGGGTACAGCCCCAGCATTTT. Translating it yields CASSAQRGSWVQPQHF. This chain links TRBV2 with TRBJ1-5; D not certain. Trimming cost V 6 bases and J 7 bases, with 22 bases left between them. CDR3 length equals 16 residues. The germline V gene encodes CDR1 SNHLY and CDR2 FYNNEI.

This clonotype appeared a few times. The rearrangement links TRBV14 to TRBJ1-6; D gene ambiguous. CDR3 length: 12 amino acids. V was pared by 2 bases and J by 9 bases, with 5 bases between. Germline V gene sequence: CDR1 SGHDN, CDR2 FVKESK. CDR3 DNA sequence: TGTGCCAGCAGCCAATTGGGTTCACCCCTCCACTTT. It encodes CASSQLGSPLHF. Complete variable domain (other parts from reference TRBV14 and TRBJ1-6): EAGVTQFPSHSVIEKGQTVTLRCDPISGHDNLYWYRRVMGKEIKFLLHFVKESKQDESGMPNNRFLAERTGGTYSTLKVQPAELEDSGVYFCASSQLGSPLHFGNGTRLTVT.